The present T cell receptor beta chain was sequenced within a study of blood T cell repertoires in COVID-19. Overall study: Nucleic acid was either cDNA or gDNA, and it came from T cells, B-cell-depleted T cells, or PBMCs.

The CDR3 is made up of 12 amino acids. Germline V CDR1 and CDR2: SGHDN, FVKESK. V gave up 2 bases and J gave up 9 bases; unmatched junction bases: 1. Those enrolled in Seattle joined during active infection and were followed longitudinally afterward. Authors' methods: Amplification of reference gene primers was used by the study to estimate nucleated cell counts. Method: immunoSEQ multiplex PCR; TCRdb's copy keeps in-frame clones and lacks some. The V and J calls and clone size were taken over from that table, and D and trimming were inferred from the DNA. This table has about 110,000 clones, more than 80% appearing once.

The clonotype originates from a woman in her fifties or sixties with COVID-19, enrolled during active disease. V and J are TRBV14 and TRBJ1-5, with 7 bases fitting TRBD1. Sequencing was done on a sample of peripheral blood. CDR3 amino acids: CASSQQGGPQHF. The CDR3 DNA reads as TGTGCCAGCAGCCAACAGGGGGGGCCCCAGCATTTT.